Listed here is a single TCR beta chain. This CDR3 is built from 15 residues. V gave up 6 bases and J gave up 4 bases, with 17 bases separating them. Germline CDR1 reads SNHLY; CDR2 reads FYNNEI. The data were obtained in a study of blood T cell repertoires in COVID-19. Study information: From the United States, Italy and Spain came samples of acute and convalescent COVID-19. The analysed material was cDNA or gDNA that came from T cells, B-cell-depleted T cells, or PBMCs.

How the authors handled the data: Estimation of nucleated cell counts relied on the amplification of reference gene primers. TCRdb's table, derived via immunoSEQ multiplex PCR, lists solely in-frame clones and lacks some. The D gene and trimming were derived from the DNA, and the V and J assignments and clone size from that table. The data show over 140,000 clones, roughly 80% seen once. The sequence derives from a woman aged 55-70 years with acute or convalescent COVID-19. The sequencing input was peripheral blood. This rearrangement joins TRBV2 to TRBJ2-3, with D possibly matching TRBD2 (5 bases). CDR3 residues: CASREEVLRADTQYF. The CDR3 coding sequence is TGTGCCAGCAGGGAGGAGGTCCTTAGGGCAGATACGCAGTATTTT.